This T cell receptor (beta chain) was recovered during a study of T cells in Graves' hyperthyroidism and ophthalmopathy. Points from the study as a whole: In blood, most of the thyroid clonotypes expanded above 0.001 were also present.

This CDR3 has 12 residues. The ends lost 6 bases at V and 5 bases at J; junction bases unmatched: 4. The germline gives CDR1 SQVTM, CDR2 ANQGSEA. Stable disease denoted Graves' hyperthyroidism without ophthalmopathy progression within 18 months. PBMCs came from over 8.5 ml fresh peripheral blood. The source material, RNA transcripts, was used to amplify TCR beta CDR3 regions. First-round RT-PCR with HTBI primers amplified the TCR CDR3 region. TCRdb called the multiplex PCR reads again in MiXCR, with one record for every CDR3 protein. The sample lists hundreds of thousands of distinct CDR3 sequences, about two fifths occurring once. As for this clonotype: Antigen unknown.

The clonotype was recovered from a man between 18 and 29 years old with Graves' hyperthyroidism. The chain carries TRBV29-1 and TRBJ2-7; 10 bases agree with TRBD1. Sequencing was performed on blood. The CDR3 loop reads CSVRDRGNEQYF. CDR3 coding DNA: TGCAGCGTGCGGGACAGGGGTAACGAGCAGTACTTC.